This TCR beta chain was captured in a study of cytomegalovirus exposure and HLA in healthy donors. General study findings and limits: What TCR beta sequences reportedly achieved was accurate prediction of HLA-A and HLA-B alleles in most subjects.

In the PCR, 60 Vbeta and 13 Jbeta primers were used. Some clones are missing from TCRdb's copy, which holds only in-frame ones; the method was immunoSEQ multiplex PCR. This sample has more than 80,000 clones, with about three quarters found just once. Worth noting for this clone: What it recognizes is unknown.

This CDR3 contains 11 residues. The germline V gene has CDR1 MGHDK and CDR2 SYGVNS. V was trimmed by 7 bases and J by 5 bases, leaving 9 bases between them. The sequenced sample was PBMCs. The chain combines TRBV25-1 with TRBJ2-7, with D unclear. This clonotype was sampled from a woman between 45 and 65 years old in good health and CMV-seropositive. CDR3 in amino acids: CASIQAHEQYF. CDR3 coding DNA: TGTGCCAGCATCCAGGCCCACGAGCAGTACTTC.